This T cell receptor beta chain was observed in a study of T cells in women clearing cervical HPV infection. Study-level information: Case blood was drawn when the lesion was first found; control blood after infection became undetectable. Study-wide results and caveats: Effector/memory and HPV-specific T cells were not isolated, and association timing is unknown.

Genomic DNA, averaging roughly 1,200 ng per sample, yielded TCR beta CDR3 via immunoSEQ. TCRdb's copy holds only in-frame clones and misses some; the assay was immunoSEQ multiplex PCR. This sample's table has around 23,000 clones. CDR1 and CDR2 (germline): SGHRS, YFSETQ. This CDR3 is 15 amino acids long. J was trimmed by 6 bases and V by 5 bases; bases with no gene match: 9. Notes on this clone: The antigen remains unidentified. The CDR3 goes on 3 residues after the read ends, and that part is filled in from the germline J gene.

The rearrangement links TRBV5-1 to TRBJ2-2; 8 bases align to TRBD2. The material sequenced was blood buffy coat. The TCR sequence derives from a woman between 18 and 70 years old with a cervical HPV16 infection that either progressed to CIN3+ or cleared (not recorded which). The DNA read from the CDR3 is TGCGCCAGCAGTTTCGACTTGACTAGCGCCGGGGAG. Translated: CASSFDLTSAGE. The complete CDR3 reads CASSFDLTSAGELFF.